A single sample gave rise to the 14 T cell receptor beta chains below, sequenced in a study of blood T cell repertoires in COVID-19 (dated by TCRdb to 2019 to 2021). Libraries came from the immunoSEQ multiplex PCR assay. TCRdb re-hosts the immuneACCESS table, in-frame sequences only. Its copies lack some clones; in the studies checked, an unresolved V gene accounts for under half of them, and the cause for the rest is not known. Present in this sample are about 78,000 clones, around 86% of which were seen just once. The top ten hold 1.5% to 2% of the sample. Sample: peripheral blood. The receptors were sampled from a woman between 55 and 75 years old with acute or convalescent COVID-19.

This chain connects TRBV28 to TRBJ1-2; D might be TRBD1 (5 bases). Germline loops: CDR1 MDHEN, CDR2 SYDVKM. Trimming pared 6 bases from V and 1 base from J, leaving 9 bases between. The CDR3 extends over 13 amino acids. For the CDR3, the DNA is TGTGCCAGCAGGCTCGGGGGTAACTATGGCTACACCTTC. It translates to CASRLGGNYGYTF.

The rearrangement links TRBV18 to TRBJ2-1; D is undetermined. CDR3 size: 13 residues. Germline CDR1 is KGHSH and CDR2 is LQKENI. The V end lost 3 bases, the J end lost 7 bases, and 10 bases lay between the germline ends. The CDR3 is CASSPQEANEQFF. In nucleotides, the CDR3 is TGTGCCAGCTCACCTCAGGAAGCAAATGAGCAGTTCTTC.

The CDR3 DNA is TGTGCCACCAGTGATTTGATGGGGGCCAACACCGGGGAGCTGTTTTTT. It yields the protein CATSDLMGANTGELFF. This chain links TRBV24-1 with TRBJ2-2; maybe TRBD1 (6 bases). Per germline, CDR1 KGHDR and CDR2 SFDVKD. Deletions cut 0 bases from V and 2 bases from J, with 9 bases between. There are 16 residues in the CDR3.

The chain is built from TRBV5-1 and TRBJ1-1; TRBD1 is a possible D gene (5 bases). V was clipped by 0 bases and J by 5 bases, with 11 bases between them. This CDR3 has 14 amino acids. CDR1 SGHRS and CDR2 YFSETQ come from the germline V gene. This CDR3 reads CASSLVDGGTEAFF. CDR3 bases: TGCGCCAGCAGCTTGGTCGACGGGGGAACTGAAGCTTTCTTT.

The chain has TRBV4-3 and TRBJ1-4; no firm D call. Trimming removed 0 bases at V and 7 bases at J, with 15 bases between. CDR1 is LGHNA, CDR2 YSLEER, per germline. This CDR3 comprises 16 residues. DNA of the CDR3: TGCGCCAGCAGCCAAGATGTAGCGGGTTTCGGTGAAAAACTGTTTTTT. This codes for CASSQDVAGFGEKLFF.

The chain employs TRBV7-2 and TRBJ1-1; 10 nucleotides agree with TRBD1. The V segment lost 3 bases and the J segment 3 bases; nucleotides outside the gene matches: 4. Germline V gene data show CDR1 as SGHTA and CDR2 as FQGNSA. The CDR3 length is 15 residues. CDR3 in amino acids: CASSFRQGADTEAFF. The CDR3 DNA sequence: TGTGCCAGCAGCTTTAGACAGGGGGCGGACACTGAAGCTTTCTTT.

The chain combines TRBV9 with TRBJ2-3; D gene unclear. V was pared by 4 bases and J by 2 bases, with 5 bases between. This CDR3 has 12 residues. Germline V lookup: CDR1 SGDLS, CDR2 YYNGEE. CDR3 residues: CASSPHTDTQYF. CDR3 bases: TGTGCCAGCAGCCCCCACACAGATACGCAGTATTTT.

The rearrangement links TRBV4-3 to TRBJ1-1, with TRBD1 identical over 7 bases. Trimming cost V 0 bases and J 9 bases; bases outside gene matches: 4. Germline V gene sequence: CDR1 LGHNA, CDR2 YSLEER. The CDR3 runs 13 residues. The CDR3, as DNA: TGCGCCAGCAGCCAAGAATTAGGGGGCAAAGCTTTCTTT. It translates to CASSQELGGKAFF.

J is TRBJ2-7 and V is TRBV29-1; D perhaps matches TRBD1 (5 bases). V gave up 7 bases and J gave up 2 bases, with 9 bases separating them. The CDR3 spans 11 residues. Looked up from germline, CDR1 is SQVTM and CDR2 is ANQGSEA. The CDR3, as DNA: TGCAGCGCCATAGGGGCCTACGAGCAGTACTTC. Encoded protein: CSAIGAYEQYF.

The rearrangement uses TRBV20-1 and TRBJ2-2, with 7 bases that match TRBD2. V lost 3 bases, J lost 7 bases, and 5 bases stayed unmatched. Germline assignment: CDR1 DFQATT and CDR2 SNEGSKA (reference sequence). CDR3 length: 13 amino acids. CDR3 sequence (DNA): TGCAGTGCTAGTTCTGTAGCGGGCGGGGAGCTGTTTTTT. Translated: CSASSVAGGELFF.

The genes are TRBV6-1 and TRBJ1-2; D perhaps matches TRBD1 (6 bases). Trimming stripped 1 base from V and 8 bases from J, with 11 bases between. Germline CDR1 MNHNS, CDR2 SASEGT. The CDR3 loop spans 13 amino acids. In nucleotides, the CDR3 is TGTGCCAGCAGTGAAGGACAGGCCTTGGGCTACACCTTC. This encodes CASSEGQALGYTF.

The rearrangement joins TRBV10-3 to TRBJ1-2, with D possibly TRBD1 on 6 matching bases. Germline V lookup: CDR1 ENHRY, CDR2 SYGVKD. This CDR3 has 13 amino acids. The V end was cut by 4 bases, the J end by 6 bases, with 12 bases between. The CDR3 is CAISGTARDGYTF. CDR3 DNA: TGTGCCATCAGTGGGACAGCCCGGGATGGCTACACCTTC.

This clone was counted a few times. The CDR3 coding sequence is TGTGCCAGCAGCCAAGATATTTTCCCCCAAGAGGAAGCTTTCTTT. Amino acid sequence: CASSQDIFPQEEAFF. The V call is TRBV4-2, the J call TRBJ1-1, with D hard to call. V was shortened by 0 bases and J by 8 bases, with 16 bases between the two germline ends. CDR1 and CDR2 from the germline V gene are LGHNA and YNFKEQ. CDR3 length equals 15 residues.

This sequence joins TRBV4-1 and TRBJ2-3, with TRBD1 matching 7 bases. The CDR3 runs to 14 residues. Germline CDR1 MGHRA, CDR2 YSYEKL. With 0 bases clipped from V and 5 bases from J, the junction kept 2 bases outside the gene matches. DNA of the CDR3: TGCGCCAGCAGCCAAGATCACAGGGGAGATACGCAGTATTTT. The encoded protein is CASSQDHRGDTQYF.